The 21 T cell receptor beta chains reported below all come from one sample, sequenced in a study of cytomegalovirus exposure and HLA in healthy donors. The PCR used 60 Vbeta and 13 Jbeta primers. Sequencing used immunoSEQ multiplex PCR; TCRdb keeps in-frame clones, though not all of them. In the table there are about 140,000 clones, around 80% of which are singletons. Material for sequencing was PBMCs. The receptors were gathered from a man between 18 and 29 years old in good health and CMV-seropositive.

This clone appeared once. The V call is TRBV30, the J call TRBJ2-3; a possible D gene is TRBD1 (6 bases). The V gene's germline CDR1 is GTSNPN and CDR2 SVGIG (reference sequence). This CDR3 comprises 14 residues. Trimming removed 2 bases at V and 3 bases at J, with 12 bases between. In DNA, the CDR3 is TGTGCCTGGAGTTGGGGGCGAGGGACAGATACGCAGTATTTT. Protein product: CAWSWGRGTDTQYF.

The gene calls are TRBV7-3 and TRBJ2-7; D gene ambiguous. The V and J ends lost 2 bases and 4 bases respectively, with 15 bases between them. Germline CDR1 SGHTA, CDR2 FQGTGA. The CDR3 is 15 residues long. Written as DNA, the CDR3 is TGTGCCAGCAGCTTAGCGCCTGCTTTGGAGTACGAGCAGTACTTC. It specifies CASSLAPALEYEQYF.

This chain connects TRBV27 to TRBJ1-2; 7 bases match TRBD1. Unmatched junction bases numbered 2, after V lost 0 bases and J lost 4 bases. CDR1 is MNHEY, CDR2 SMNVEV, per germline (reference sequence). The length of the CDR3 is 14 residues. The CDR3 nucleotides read TGTGCCAGCAGTTTATCGAGGGACAGCTATGGCTACACCTTC. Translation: CASSLSRDSYGYTF.

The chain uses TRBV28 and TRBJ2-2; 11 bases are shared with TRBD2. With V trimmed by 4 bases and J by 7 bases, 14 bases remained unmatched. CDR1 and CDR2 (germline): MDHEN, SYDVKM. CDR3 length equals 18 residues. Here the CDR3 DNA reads TGTGCCAGCAGTTACCCTTTAGCGGGAGGGCTATCGGGCGGGGAGCTGTTTTTT. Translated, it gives CASSYPLAGGLSGGELFF.

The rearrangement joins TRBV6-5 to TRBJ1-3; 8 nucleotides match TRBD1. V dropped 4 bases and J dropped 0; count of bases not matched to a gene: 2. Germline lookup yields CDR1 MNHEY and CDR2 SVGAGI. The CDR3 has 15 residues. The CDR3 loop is CASSSDRGSGNTIYF. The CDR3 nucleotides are TGTGCCAGCAGTTCCGACAGGGGCTCTGGAAACACCATATATTTT.

CDR3 sequence reads: CASTLYQREYSNEQFF. The CDR3, as DNA: TGTGCCAGTACCCTATACCAGCGGGAGTATTCGAATGAGCAGTTCTTC. The rearrangement joins TRBV19 to TRBJ2-1; TRBD2 aligns across 8 bases. Germline V CDR1 and CDR2: LNHDA, SQIVND (reference sequence). J was trimmed by 7 bases and V by 7 bases; bases with no gene match: 15. The CDR3 has 16 residues.

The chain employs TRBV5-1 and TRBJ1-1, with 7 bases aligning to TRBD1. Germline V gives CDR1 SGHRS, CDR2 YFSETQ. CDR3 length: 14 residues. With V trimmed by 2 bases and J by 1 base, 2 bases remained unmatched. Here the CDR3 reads CASSFGDRNTEAFF. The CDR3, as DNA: TGCGCCAGCAGCTTTGGGGACAGGAACACTGAAGCTTTCTTT.

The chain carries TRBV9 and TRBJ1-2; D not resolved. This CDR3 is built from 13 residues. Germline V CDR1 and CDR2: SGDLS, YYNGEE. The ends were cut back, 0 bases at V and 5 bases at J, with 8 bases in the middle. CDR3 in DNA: TGTGCCAGCAGCGTAGGGGCAGAGTATGGCTACACCTTC. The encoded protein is CASSVGAEYGYTF.

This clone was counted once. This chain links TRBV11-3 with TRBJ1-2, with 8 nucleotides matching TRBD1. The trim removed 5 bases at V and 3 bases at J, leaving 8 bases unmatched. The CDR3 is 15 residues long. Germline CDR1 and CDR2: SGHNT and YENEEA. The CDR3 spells CASSPTPTGDYGYTF. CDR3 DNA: TGTGCCAGCAGCCCAACCCCGACAGGGGACTATGGCTACACCTTC.

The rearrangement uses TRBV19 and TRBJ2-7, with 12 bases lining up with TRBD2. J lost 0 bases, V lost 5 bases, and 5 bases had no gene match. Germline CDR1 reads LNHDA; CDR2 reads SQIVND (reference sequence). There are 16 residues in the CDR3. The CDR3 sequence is CASSFGLAGSSYEQYF. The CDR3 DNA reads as TGTGCCAGTAGTTTCGGACTAGCGGGGAGCTCCTACGAGCAGTACTTC. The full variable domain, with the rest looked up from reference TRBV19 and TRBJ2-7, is DGGITQSPKYLFRKEGQNVTLSCEQNLNHDAMYWYRQDPGQGLRLIYYSQIVNDFQKGDIAEGYSVSREKKESFPLTVTSAQKNPTAFYLCASSFGLAGSSYEQYFGPGTRLTVT.

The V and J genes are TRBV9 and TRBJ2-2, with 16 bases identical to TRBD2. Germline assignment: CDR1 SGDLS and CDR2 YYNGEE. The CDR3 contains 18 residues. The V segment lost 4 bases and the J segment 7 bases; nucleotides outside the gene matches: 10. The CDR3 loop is CASSRGLAGGPGGGELFF. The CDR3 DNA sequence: TGTGCCAGCAGCAGGGGACTAGCGGGAGGGCCGGGTGGCGGGGAGCTGTTTTTT.

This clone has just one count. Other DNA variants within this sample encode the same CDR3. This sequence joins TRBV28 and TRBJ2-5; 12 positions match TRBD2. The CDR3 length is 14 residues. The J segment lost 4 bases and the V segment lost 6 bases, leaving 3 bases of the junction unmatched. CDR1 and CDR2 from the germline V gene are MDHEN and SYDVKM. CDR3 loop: CASRTLAGGETQYF. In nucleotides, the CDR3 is TGTGCCAGCAGGACACTAGCGGGAGGAGAGACCCAGTACTTC.

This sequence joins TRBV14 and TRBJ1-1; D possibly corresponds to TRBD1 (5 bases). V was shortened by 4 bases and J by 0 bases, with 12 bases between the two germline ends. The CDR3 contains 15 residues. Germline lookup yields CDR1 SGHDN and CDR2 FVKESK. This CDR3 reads CASSPRAGLNTEAFF. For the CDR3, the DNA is TGTGCCAGCAGCCCTCGGGCAGGGCTGAACACTGAAGCTTTCTTT.

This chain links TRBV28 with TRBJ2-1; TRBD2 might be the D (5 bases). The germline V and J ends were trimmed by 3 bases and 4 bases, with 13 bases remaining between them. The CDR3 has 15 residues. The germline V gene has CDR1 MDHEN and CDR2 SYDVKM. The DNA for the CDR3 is TGTGCCAGCAGTTTCGACGGGGTGGGATACAATGAGCAGTTCTTC. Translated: CASSFDGVGYNEQFF. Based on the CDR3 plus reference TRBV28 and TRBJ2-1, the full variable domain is DVKVTQSSRYLVKRTGEKVFLECVQDMDHENMFWYRQDPGLGLRLIYFSYDVKMKEKGDIPEGYSVSREKKERFSLILESASTNQTSMYLCASSFDGVGYNEQFFGPGTRLTVL.

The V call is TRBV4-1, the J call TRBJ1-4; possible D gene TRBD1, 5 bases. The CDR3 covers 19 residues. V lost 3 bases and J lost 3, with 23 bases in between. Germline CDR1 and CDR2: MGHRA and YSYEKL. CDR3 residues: CASSQTPSAALGANEKLFF. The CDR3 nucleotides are TGCGCCAGCAGCCAGACCCCGTCGGCCGCCTTAGGGGCTAATGAAAAACTGTTTTTT.

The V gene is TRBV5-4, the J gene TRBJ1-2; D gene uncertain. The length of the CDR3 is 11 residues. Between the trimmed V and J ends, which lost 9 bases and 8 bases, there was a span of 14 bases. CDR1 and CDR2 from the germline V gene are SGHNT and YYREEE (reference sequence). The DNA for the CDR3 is TGTGCCACCCCGGGATCTAACGGCTACACCTTC. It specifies CATPGSNGYTF.

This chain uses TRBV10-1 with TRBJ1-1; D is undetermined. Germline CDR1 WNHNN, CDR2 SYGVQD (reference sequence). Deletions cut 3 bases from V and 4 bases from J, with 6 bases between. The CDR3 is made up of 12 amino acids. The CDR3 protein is CASSDDSTEAFF. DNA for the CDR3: TGCGCCAGCAGTGATGACTCCACTGAAGCTTTCTTT.

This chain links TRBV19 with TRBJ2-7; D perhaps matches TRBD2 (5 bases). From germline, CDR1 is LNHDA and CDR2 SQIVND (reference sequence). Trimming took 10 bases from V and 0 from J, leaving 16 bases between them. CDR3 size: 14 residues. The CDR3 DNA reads TGTGCCACCCGGAGAGGACTGGGCTCCTACGAGCAGTACTTC. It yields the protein CATRRGLGSYEQYF.

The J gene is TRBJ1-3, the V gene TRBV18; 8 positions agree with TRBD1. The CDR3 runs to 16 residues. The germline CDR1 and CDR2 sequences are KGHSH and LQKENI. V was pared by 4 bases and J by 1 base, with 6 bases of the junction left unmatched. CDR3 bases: TGTGCCAGCTCACTGGACAGGGCCATGTCTGGAAACACCATATATTTT. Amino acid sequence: CASSLDRAMSGNTIYF.

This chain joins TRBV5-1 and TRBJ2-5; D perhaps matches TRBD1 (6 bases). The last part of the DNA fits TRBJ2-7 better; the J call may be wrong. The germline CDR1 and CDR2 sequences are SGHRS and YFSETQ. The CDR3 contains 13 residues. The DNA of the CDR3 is TGCGCCAGCAGCTGGGGGACAACCTACGAGCAGTACTTC. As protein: CASSWGTTYEQYF.

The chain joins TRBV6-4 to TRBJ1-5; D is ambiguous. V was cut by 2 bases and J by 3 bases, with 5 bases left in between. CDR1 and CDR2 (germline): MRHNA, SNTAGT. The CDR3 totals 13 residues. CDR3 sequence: CASSDQYNQPQHF. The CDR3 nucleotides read TGTGCCAGCAGTGACCAGTACAATCAGCCCCAGCATTTT.